These T cell receptor beta chains were read from a single sample in a study of shared clonotypes between healthy human individuals. Repertoires were generated with immunoSEQ multiplex PCR, while TCRdb's copy carries only in-frame clones and drops some. The sample shows over 1.5 million clones, around 98% of them seen only once. Sequences were obtained from naive CD4+ T cells sorted from blood. These receptor sequences come from a man aged 30 to 39 in good health. CDR3s include the opening cysteine and the closing phenylalanine or tryptophan. The D gene is left open where the match is weak. Expanded clones get a size class; other rows say once, few or many, or leave the size out.

>TRBJ2-1|NA|TRBV7-2|NA
TGTGCCAGCAACCTAGGTTTGGGAGTAAGTGAGCAGTTCTTC
CASNLGLGVSEQFF
>TRBJ1-5|NA|TRBV5-1|NA
TGCGCCAGCAGCCAAGGACCGAATCAGCCCCAGCATTTT
CASSQGPNQPQHF
>TRBJ2-7|once|TRBV4-1|TRBD1
TGCGCCAGCAGCCAAGATCCCGACAGGGCCAATCGGTACGAGCAGTACTTC
CASSQDPDRANRYEQYF
>TRBJ2-3|NA|TRBV7-2|NA
TGTGCCAGCAGCTTAACGTTCGGCGGGGCTGGTCTCACAGATACGCAGTATTTT
CASSLTFGGAGLTDTQYF
>TRBJ1-1|NA|TRBV5-4|NA
TGTGCCAGCAGCTTGGGACGCGGAGACACTGAAGCTTTCTTT
CASSLGRGDTEAFF
>TRBJ2-3|NA|TRBV9|TRBD1
TGTGCCAGCAGCGTAGAGGCAGGGGGCCACACAGATACGCAGTATTTT
CASSVEAGGHTDTQYF
>TRBJ2-7|NA|TRBV25-1|NA
TGTGCCAGCAGTCCTAGCGGGACAGGGTATTTCTACGAGCAGTACTTC
CASSPSGTGYFYEQYF
>TRBJ2-3|NA|TRBV12-5|TRBD2
TGTGCTAGTGGTTTGTACCTAGCGGGAGCGGGAGATACGCAGTATTTT
CASGLYLAGAGDTQYF
>TRBJ2-1|NA|TRBV18|TRBD2
TGTGCCAGTTTTCCTAGCGGGAGGCAAGAGCAGTTCTTC
CASFPSGRQEQFF
>TRBJ1-3|NA|TRBV5-1|NA
TGCGCCAGCAGCTTCGACGCATCTCGACGACCTGGAAACACCATATATTTT
CASSFDASRRPGNTIYF
>TRBJ2-7|NA|TRBV14|TRBD2
TGTGCCAGCAGCCAAATTCTACCCGGGACTAGCGGGAGAATCTACGAGCAGTACTTC
CASSQILPGTSGRIYEQYF
>TRBJ2-2|once|TRBV7-9|NA
TGTGCCAGCAGCTTAGTTCACTTGGAGCTGTTTTTT
CASSLVHLELFF
>TRBJ2-2|NA|TRBV28|NA
TGTGCCAGCAGTTACCGCGTGAGGACCGGGGAGCTGTTTTTT
CASSYRVRTGELFF
>TRBJ1-5|few|TRBV30|TRBD1
TGTGCCTGGAGTGTAGGGGACAGGGCAGATCAGCCCCAGCATTTT
CAWSVGDRADQPQHF
>TRBJ2-7|NA|TRBV29-1|NA
TGCAGCGTTGAAGTAAAGCAGGGCTACGAGCAGTACTTC
CSVEVKQGYEQYF
>TRBJ1-5|NA|TRBV4-1|NA
TGCGCCAGCAGCCCGCTTCCAGGAGGGAGCAATCAGCCCCAGCATTTT
CASSPLPGGSNQPQHF
>TRBJ2-7|once|TRBV5-1|NA
TGCGCCAGCAGCTTGGTTCTGGGAGCCTACGAGCAGTACTTC
CASSLVLGAYEQYF
>TRBJ2-3|NA|TRBV30|NA
TGTGCCTGGACTATAGGCACAGATACGCAGTATTTT
CAWTIGTDTQYF
>TRBJ2-7|NA|TRBV7-2|TRBD2
TGTGCCAGCAGTTCTCCGGGACTAGACGAGCAGTACTTC
CASSSPGLDEQYF
>TRBJ2-7|NA|TRBV28|NA
TGTGCCAGCAGTTTGACTCGGCTCTACGAGCAGTACTTC
CASSLTRLYEQYF
>TRBJ2-1|NA|TRBV30|NA
TGTGCCTGGAGTGTGTCAACCAACAATGAGCAGTTCTTC
CAWSVSTNNEQFF
>TRBJ2-2|NA|TRBV7-9|TRBD2
TGTGCCAGCAGCTTAACGGCCGGGGGGTACACCGGGGAGCTGTTTTTT
CASSLTAGGYTGELFF
>TRBJ2-7|once|TRBV18|NA
TGTGCCAGCTCACCGGAAGGTTTATACGAGCAGTACTTC
CASSPEGLYEQYF
>TRBJ2-7|NA|TRBV7-2|TRBD2
TGTGCCAGCAGCCGGGGACTAGCGGGAGCCCGGTGGGGAGAGCAGTACTTC
CASSRGLAGARWGEQYF
>TRBJ2-1|NA|TRBV4-3|TRBD1
TGCGCCAGCAGCCATCGACAGGGGCCAGGATGGGAGCAGTTCTTC
CASSHRQGPGWEQFF
>TRBJ2-1|NA|TRBV2|NA
TGTGCCAGCAGCATAATGAGTTACAATGAGCAGTTCTTC
CASSIMSYNEQFF
>TRBJ2-1|NA|TRBV6-5|NA
TGTGCCAGCAGTTACAGGACGCGTCTTAACTACAATGAGCAGTTCTTC
CASSYRTRLNYNEQFF
>TRBJ2-1|NA|TRBV13|NA
TGTGCCAGCAGCTTTGGGCAGGCGTACAATGAGCAGTTCTTC
CASSFGQAYNEQFF
>TRBJ2-7|NA|TRBV7-2|NA
TGTGCCAGCACCCCGGGGGCCGGAGTTGCCTACGAGCAGTACTTC
CASTPGAGVAYEQYF
>TRBJ2-3|NA|TRBV25-1|TRBD2
TGTGCCAGCAGTCGGGCGGGAGCCAAAGATACGCAGTATTTT
CASSRAGAKDTQYF
>TRBJ2-2|NA|TRBV28|TRBD1
TGTGCCAGCAGTTTGCAGGGGGACACCGGGGAGCTGTTTTTT
CASSLQGDTGELFF
>TRBJ2-3|NA|TRBV27|NA
TGTGCCAGCAGTACTAGACAGTTCTCTGCCACAGATACGCAGTATTTT
CASSTRQFSATDTQYF
>TRBJ2-7|NA|TRBV5-1|NA
TGCGCCAGCAGCTTGGGGGCAGGTGATTCCTACGAGCAGTACTTC
CASSLGAGDSYEQYF
>TRBJ2-1|NA|TRBV7-8|TRBD2
TGTGCCAGCAGCTTAGCAGGACTAGCGGGAGTAGAGCAGTTCTTC
CASSLAGLAGVEQFF
>TRBJ1-5|NA|TRBV19|NA
TGTGCCAGTAGTGCAGGAGACGCTAATCAGCCCCAGCATTTT
CASSAGDANQPQHF
>TRBJ2-5|NA|TRBV7-9|TRBD2
TGTGCCAGCAGCCCCATAGCGGGAGGAGGAGAGACCCAGTACTTC
CASSPIAGGGETQYF
>TRBJ2-7|once|TRBV4-1|TRBD2
TGCGCCAGCAGCCAATATCTAAATAGCGGGAGTAAGGTTGGCGAGCAGTACTTC
CASSQYLNSGSKVGEQYF
>TRBJ2-7|NA|TRBV18|NA
TGTGCCAGCTCACCAATGCGGGATGACTACGAGCAGTACTTC
CASSPMRDDYEQYF
>TRBJ1-5|NA|TRBV2|NA
TGTGCCAGCAGTGACCAGGCAGGGGCTAGCAATCAGCCCCAGCATTTT
CASSDQAGASNQPQHF
>TRBJ2-7|NA|TRBV27|NA
TGTGCCAGCAGCCCTGAACGGTGGGACAAACCCTACGAGCAGTACTTC
CASSPERWDKPYEQYF
>TRBJ1-5|NA|TRBV7-3|NA
TGTGCCAGCAGCGGAGTAGGCCAGCCGCCGAGGACAGGCAATCAGCCCCAGCATTTT
CASSGVGQPPRTGNQPQHF
>TRBJ2-3|NA|TRBV2|NA
TGTGCCAGCATGTTACCCCCAGGGGCCACAGATACGCAGTATTTT
CASMLPPGATDTQYF
>TRBJ1-1|once|TRBV5-5|NA
TGTGCCAGCAGCTTGGGGGGAGAATCTGAAGCTTTCTTT
CASSLGGESEAFF
>TRBJ2-2|NA|TRBV6-5|TRBD1
TGTGCCAGCAGGCGGGACAGGGTGATCGGCGGGGAGCTGTTTTTT
CASRRDRVIGGELFF